These T cell receptor beta chains were read from a single sample in a study of blood T cell repertoires in COVID-19. Here immunoSEQ multiplex PCR was the method, and the copy in TCRdb shows in-frame clones only, minus some. This table holds 55,000 to 65,000 clones, approximately 86% found once. The source material was peripheral blood. Every receptor here comes from a man between 60 and 75 years old with acute or convalescent COVID-19. The CDR3 runs from the conserved cysteine through the conserved F or W. Each record gives: clone size, J gene, D gene, V gene, CDR3 DNA, CDR3 protein. A D gene is named only where the DNA matches it firmly. Only part of the rows carry a size: once, few, many, or a class if the clone is expanded.

clone_size: -
j_call: TRBJ2-7
d_call: TRBD1
v_call: TRBV5-5
cdr3_nt: TGTGCCAGCAGCTTGGGCCGCAGGGGGCTGGGGGAGCAGTACTTC
cdr3_aa: CASSLGRRGLGEQYF

clone_size: once
j_call: TRBJ2-2
d_call: -
v_call: TRBV7-6
cdr3_nt: TGTGCCAGCAGCTTACGGGATACGAACACCGGGGAGCTGTTTTTT
cdr3_aa: CASSLRDTNTGELFF

clone_size: -
j_call: TRBJ1-1
d_call: -
v_call: TRBV7-8
cdr3_nt: TGTGCCAGCAGCTTAGGGGGCAAGGGACACCAAGCTTTCTTT
cdr3_aa: CASSLGGKGHQAFF

clone_size: -
j_call: TRBJ2-7
d_call: -
v_call: TRBV10-3
cdr3_nt: TGTGCCCCGACGGGACTCCTCTCCTACGAGCAGTACTTC
cdr3_aa: CAPTGLLSYEQYF

clone_size: -
j_call: TRBJ1-2
d_call: -
v_call: TRBV10-1
cdr3_nt: TGCGCCAGCAGTACCCCAGATACTAACTATGGCTACACCTTC
cdr3_aa: CASSTPDTNYGYTF

clone_size: -
j_call: TRBJ1-5
d_call: -
v_call: TRBV5-1
cdr3_nt: TGCGCCAGCAGCTTGGGGGCAAATAGCAATCAGCCCCAGCATTTT
cdr3_aa: CASSLGANSNQPQHF

clone_size: once
j_call: TRBJ2-5
d_call: TRBD2
v_call: TRBV28
cdr3_nt: TGTGCCAGCAGCCAGCCGACTAGCTCAACGAAGGGGTACTTC
cdr3_aa: CASSQPTSSTKGYF

clone_size: -
j_call: TRBJ2-3
d_call: -
v_call: TRBV19
cdr3_nt: TGTGCCAGTAGTATGGTTGACAGGGATACGCAGTATTTT
cdr3_aa: CASSMVDRDTQYF

clone_size: once
j_call: TRBJ2-7
d_call: TRBD2
v_call: TRBV18
cdr3_nt: TGTGCCAGCTCGTGGCCTCCTGGACTAGCGGGAGGACACTCCTACGAGCAGTACTTC
cdr3_aa: CASSWPPGLAGGHSYEQYF

clone_size: -
j_call: TRBJ1-2
d_call: -
v_call: TRBV10-3
cdr3_nt: TGTGCCATCAGTGAGTCCCTTCGCTATGGCTACACCTTC
cdr3_aa: CAISESLRYGYTF

clone_size: -
j_call: TRBJ2-5
d_call: TRBD2
v_call: TRBV5-4
cdr3_nt: TGTGCCAGCAGCTTTTTTACGTCTAGCGGAGGACAAGAGACCCAGTACTTC
cdr3_aa: CASSFFTSSGGQETQYF

clone_size: -
j_call: TRBJ1-2
d_call: TRBD1
v_call: TRBV28
cdr3_nt: TGTGCCAGCAGTTTCCCCCTCCGGACAGGGGGCGACTATGGCTACACCTTC
cdr3_aa: CASSFPLRTGGDYGYTF

clone_size: -
j_call: TRBJ1-5
d_call: -
v_call: TRBV5-5
cdr3_nt: TGTGCCAGCAGCTTGTTCGGGGGACCAAATCAGCCCCAGCATTTT
cdr3_aa: CASSLFGGPNQPQHF

clone_size: -
j_call: TRBJ1-1
d_call: -
v_call: TRBV28
cdr3_nt: TGTGCCAGCACACTGCTTGAAGCTTTCTTT
cdr3_aa: CASTLLEAFF

clone_size: -
j_call: TRBJ2-1
d_call: TRBD2
v_call: TRBV11-2
cdr3_nt: TGTGCCAGCGGCGGGAGGGCCTACAATGAGCAGTTCTTC
cdr3_aa: CASGGRAYNEQFF